This T cell receptor (beta chain) was sequenced for a study of blood T cell repertoires in COVID-19. Study-wide context: Samples representing acute and convalescent COVID-19 were sourced from the United States, Italy and Spain. T cells, B-cell-depleted T cells, or PBMCs supplied cDNA or gDNA.

Germline loops: CDR1 LGHDT, CDR2 YNNKEL (reference sequence). The CDR3 contains 14 residues. The ends were cut back, 4 bases at V and 4 bases at J, with 13 bases in the middle. Only in-frame clones appear in the TCRdb table, and some are missing; sequencing was by immunoSEQ multiplex PCR. This sample has some 130,000 clones; 86% occur once, and the top ten carry about an eighth. This TCR was recovered from a woman in her 70s with COVID-19, enrolled during active disease. This rearrangement joins TRBV3-1 (or the pseudogene TRBV3-2) to TRBJ1-1; a possible D gene is TRBD1 (5 bases). The sequenced material came from peripheral blood. CDR3 in DNA: TGTGCCAGCAGCCCCTTCCTAGGGGCCACTGAAGCTTTCTTT. It specifies CASSPFLGATEAFF.